This TCR beta chain was identified in a study of cytomegalovirus exposure and HLA in healthy donors. Points from the study as a whole: Researchers left out some V segments, among them TRBV6-2 and TRBV6-3, as indistinguishable. Reports indicated that the classifier achieved high specificity and sensitivity in diagnosing cytomegalovirus status.

A remark on this clone: Its antigen is still unknown.

In germline, CDR1 is SGHTA, CDR2 FQGNSA. The V and J ends lost 3 bases and 4 bases, in that order; junction bases with no gene match: 5. The CDR3 totals 15 residues. 60 Vbeta and 13 Jbeta primers were used in PCR. Profiled with immunoSEQ multiplex PCR; TCRdb holds only in-frame clones, not every one. The sample lists about 190,000 clones; approximately 70% were seen once. This sequence joins TRBV7-2 and TRBJ1-5; 8 bases align to TRBD1. The TCR comes from a woman under 40 in good health and CMV-seropositive. Sequencing input: PBMCs. The CDR3 DNA follows: TGTGCCAGCAGCTTGGCAGGGGGCGCGAATCAGCCCCAGCATTTT. As protein: CASSLAGGANQPQHF. Based on the CDR3 plus reference TRBV7-2 and TRBJ1-5, the full variable domain is GAGVSQSPSNKVTEKGKDVELRCDPISGHTALYWYRQSLGQGLEFLIYFQGNSAPDKSGLPSDRFSAERTGGSVSTLTIQRTQQEDSAVYLCASSLAGGANQPQHFGDGTRLSIL.